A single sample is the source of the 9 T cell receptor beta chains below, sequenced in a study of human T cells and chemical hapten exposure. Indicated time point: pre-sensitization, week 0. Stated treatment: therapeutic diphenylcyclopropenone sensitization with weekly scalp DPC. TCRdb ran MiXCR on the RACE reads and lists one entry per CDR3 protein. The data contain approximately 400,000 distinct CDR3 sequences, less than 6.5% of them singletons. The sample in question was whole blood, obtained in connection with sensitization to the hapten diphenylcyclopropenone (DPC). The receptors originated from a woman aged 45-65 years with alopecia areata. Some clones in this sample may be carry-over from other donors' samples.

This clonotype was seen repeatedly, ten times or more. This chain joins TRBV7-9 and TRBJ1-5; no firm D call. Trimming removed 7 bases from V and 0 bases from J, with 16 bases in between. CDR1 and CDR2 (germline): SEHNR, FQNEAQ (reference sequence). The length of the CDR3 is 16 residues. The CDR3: CASNPPRTVSNQPQHF. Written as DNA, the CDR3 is TGTGCCAGCAATCCTCCCCGGACGGTTAGCAATCAGCCCCAGCATTTT.

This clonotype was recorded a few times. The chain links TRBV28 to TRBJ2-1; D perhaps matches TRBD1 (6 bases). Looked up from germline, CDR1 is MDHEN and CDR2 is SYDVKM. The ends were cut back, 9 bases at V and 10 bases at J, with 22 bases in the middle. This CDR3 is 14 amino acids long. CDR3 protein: CASLGATLAGEQFF. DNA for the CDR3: TGTGCCAGTCTGGGGGCTACCCTAGCCGGGGAGCAGTTCTTC.

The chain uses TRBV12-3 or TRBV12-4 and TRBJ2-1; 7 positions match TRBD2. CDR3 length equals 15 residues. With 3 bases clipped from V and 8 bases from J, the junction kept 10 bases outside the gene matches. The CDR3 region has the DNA TGTGCCAGCAGTTTCGGTGGGAGGGTGGGCGATGAGCAGTTCTTC. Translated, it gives CASSFGGRVGDEQFF.

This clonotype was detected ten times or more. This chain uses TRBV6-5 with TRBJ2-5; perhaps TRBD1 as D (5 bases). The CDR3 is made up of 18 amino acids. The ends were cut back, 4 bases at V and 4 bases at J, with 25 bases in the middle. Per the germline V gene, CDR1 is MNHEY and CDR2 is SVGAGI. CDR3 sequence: CASSLLPPRRGPPETQYF. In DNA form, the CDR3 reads TGTGCCAGCAGTTTGCTCCCCCCCCGAAGGGGTCCCCCAGAGACCCAGTACTTC.

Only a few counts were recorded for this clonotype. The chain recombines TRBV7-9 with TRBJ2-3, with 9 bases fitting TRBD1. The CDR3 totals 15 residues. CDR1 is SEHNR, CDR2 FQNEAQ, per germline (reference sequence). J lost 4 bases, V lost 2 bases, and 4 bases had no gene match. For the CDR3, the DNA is TGTGCCAGCAGCTTAACCGGACAGGGGCCAGATACGCAGTATTTT. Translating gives CASSLTGQGPDTQYF.

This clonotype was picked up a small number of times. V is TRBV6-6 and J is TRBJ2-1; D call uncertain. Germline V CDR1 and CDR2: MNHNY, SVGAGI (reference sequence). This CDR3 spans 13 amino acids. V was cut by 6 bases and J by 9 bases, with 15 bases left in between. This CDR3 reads CASRRDPVGEQFF. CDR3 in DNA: TGTGCCAGCAGGAGAGACCCAGTAGGTGAGCAGTTCTTC.

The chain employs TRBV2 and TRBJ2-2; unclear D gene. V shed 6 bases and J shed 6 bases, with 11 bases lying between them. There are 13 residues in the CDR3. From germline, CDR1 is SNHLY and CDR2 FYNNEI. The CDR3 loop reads CASRSGVAGELFF. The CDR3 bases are TGTGCCAGCAGGAGTGGGGTGGCCGGGGAGCTGTTTTTT.

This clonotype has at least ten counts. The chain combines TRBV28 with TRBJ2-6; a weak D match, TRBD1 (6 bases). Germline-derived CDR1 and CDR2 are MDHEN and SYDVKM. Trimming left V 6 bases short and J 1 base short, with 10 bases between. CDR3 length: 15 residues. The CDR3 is CASSPRGSGANVLTF. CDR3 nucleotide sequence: TGTGCCAGCAGCCCCAGGGGTTCTGGGGCCAACGTCCTGACTTTC.

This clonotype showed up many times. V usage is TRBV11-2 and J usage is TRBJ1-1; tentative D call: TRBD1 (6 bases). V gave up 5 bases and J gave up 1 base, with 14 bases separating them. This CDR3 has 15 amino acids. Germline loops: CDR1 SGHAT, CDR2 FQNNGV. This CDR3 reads CASSLNQGPNTEAFF. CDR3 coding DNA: TGTGCCAGCAGCCTAAACCAGGGGCCGAACACTGAAGCTTTCTTT.